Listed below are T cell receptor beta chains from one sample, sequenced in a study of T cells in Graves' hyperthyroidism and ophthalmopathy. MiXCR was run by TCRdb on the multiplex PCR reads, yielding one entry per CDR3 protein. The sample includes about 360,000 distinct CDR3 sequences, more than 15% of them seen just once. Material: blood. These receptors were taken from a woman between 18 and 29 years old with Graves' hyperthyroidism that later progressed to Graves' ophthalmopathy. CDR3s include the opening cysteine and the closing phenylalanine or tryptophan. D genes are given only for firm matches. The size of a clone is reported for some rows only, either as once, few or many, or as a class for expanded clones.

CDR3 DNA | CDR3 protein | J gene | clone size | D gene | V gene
TGTGCCAGCAGCCAGGCGGACTCTGGAAACACCATATATTTT | CASSQADSGNTIYF | TRBJ1-3 | few | NA | TRBV6-1
TGTGCCAGCAGTTTACCTACTGCCTGGAACACTGAAGCTTTCTTT | CASSLPTAWNTEAFF | TRBJ1-1 | few | NA | TRBV28
TGTGCCAGTGGCCCGGAGGGCGGCAATCAGCCCCAGCATTTT | CASGPEGGNQPQHF | TRBJ1-5 | many | NA | TRBV28
TGCAGTGCTAGCGCGGTAGCGGGAGGCAATGAGCAGTTCTTC | CSASAVAGGNEQFF | TRBJ2-1 | NA | TRBD2 | TRBV20-1
TGTGCCAGCAGCTTAGGAGCGGCAGAGCAGTACTTC | CASSLGAAEQYF | TRBJ2-7 | many | NA | TRBV7-2
TGTGCCAGCAGCCTTTATCAGGAAACTGAAGCTTTCTTT | CASSLYQETEAFF | TRBJ1-1 | many | NA | TRBV7-9
TGCGCCAGCAGGAGGGTCAATGAGCAGTTCTTC | CASRRVNEQFF | TRBJ2-1 | few | NA | TRBV5-1
TGTGCCAGCATCACGAGCGGGGGAGTGAAAGAGACCCAGTACTTC | CASITSGGVKETQYF | TRBJ2-5 | many | TRBD2 | TRBV5-6
TGCGCCAGCAGCCCCGAAATGGGTACCTACGAGCAGTACTTC | CASSPEMGTYEQYF | TRBJ2-7 | few | NA | TRBV4-1
TGTGCCAGCAGTGAATACGCGGGCAAAACCTACGAGCAGTACTTC | CASSEYAGKTYEQYF | TRBJ2-7 | NA | NA | TRBV6-1
TGTGCCAGCCAGGAGGAGACCCAGTACTTC | CASQEETQYF | TRBJ2-5 | few | NA | TRBV6-1
TGTGCCAGCAGCTTCCTAGGGACAGTTTATGGCAACACCTTC | CASSFLGTVYGNTF | TRBJ1-2 | few | TRBD1 | TRBV12-3/TRBV12-4
TGCGCCAGCAGCTTGTACGGGACAGGAGGTGTAGAGACCCAGTACTTC | CASSLYGTGGVETQYF | TRBJ2-5 | NA | TRBD1 | TRBV5-1
TGTGCCAGCAGTGACTCAAACAGGCGGGAGAACACCGGGGAGCTGTTTTTT | CASSDSNRRENTGELFF | TRBJ2-2 | NA | NA | TRBV6-4
TGTGCCATTCTAGATCAAACGGGAGGCTACACCTTC | CAILDQTGGYTF | TRBJ1-2 | many | NA | TRBV12-3/TRBV12-4
TGTGCCACCAGTGATCTGGGTCCGCAGTCAGATACGCAGTATTTT | CATSDLGPQSDTQYF | TRBJ2-3 | few | NA | TRBV24-1
TGTGCCACCGGGACTAGCGGAGACGGCACAGATACGCAGTATTTT | CATGTSGDGTDTQYF | TRBJ2-3 | few | TRBD2 | TRBV10-3
TGTGCCAGCAGCCTTGACAGGGTTGGCACAGATACGCAGTATTTT | CASSLDRVGTDTQYF | TRBJ2-3 | few | TRBD1 | TRBV7-9
TGTGCCAGCAGCCAAGCGCCCGCCGGGGACTATGGCTACACCTTC | CASSQAPAGDYGYTF | TRBJ1-2 | NA | NA | TRBV14
TGCAGCGTTGGGGGACGGTTGAATGAAAAACTGTTTTTT | CSVGGRLNEKLFF | TRBJ1-4 | few | NA | TRBV29-1
TGTGCCAGCAGATCCCCGGGCACTGAAGCTTTCTTT | CASRSPGTEAFF | TRBJ1-1 | many | NA | TRBV6-1
TGTGCCAGCAGCTACGACAGGGCCTCCTACGAGCAGTACTTC | CASSYDRASYEQYF | TRBJ2-7 | NA | TRBD1 | TRBV7-8
TGTGCCACCAGCAGAGATAGACAGCGGGAGGGTTTCACCGGGGAGCTGTTTTTT | CATSRDRQREGFTGELFF | TRBJ2-2 | many | TRBD2 | TRBV15
TGCAGTGCCAGTACAGGGGGCGCCCGCAATTCACCCCTCCACTTT | CSASTGGARNSPLHF | TRBJ1-6 | NA | TRBD1 | TRBV20-1
TGTGCCACCAGCAGAGATCGACAGCAGGGTGGCTACACCTTC | CATSRDRQQGGYTF | TRBJ1-2 | many | NA | TRBV15
TGTGCTAGTGGTCACGGAGGGAACTATGGCTACACCTTC | CASGHGGNYGYTF | TRBJ1-2 | many | NA | TRBV12-5
TGTGCCAGCAGTTTAAAGCGGGGGGCTTCCTACGAGCAGTACTTC | CASSLKRGASYEQYF | TRBJ2-7 | many | TRBD2 | TRBV28
TGTGCCAGCAGCCCGCCCCGTCAGAGGGTTTCAGATACGCAGTATTTT | CASSPPRQRVSDTQYF | TRBJ2-3 | many | NA | TRBV11-2
TGTGCCAGCAGTTCCCTCGGGCCCCGAGATGAGCAGTTCTTC | CASSSLGPRDEQFF | TRBJ2-1 | NA | NA | TRBV6-1
TGTGCCAGCAGGCAACGGGACAGGGCTTTGGAAGCTTTCTTT | CASRQRDRALEAFF | TRBJ1-1 | many | TRBD1 | TRBV27
TGCGCCAGCAGCGAGGGGGCCCGGGAGACCCAGTACTTC | CASSEGARETQYF | TRBJ2-5 | few | TRBD1 | TRBV5-1
TGTGCCAGCAGCTTAACACAGGAGGGGCCGGTCACCGGGGAGCTGTTTTTT | CASSLTQEGPVTGELFF | TRBJ2-2 | many | NA | TRBV7-3
TGTGCCAGCAGCGTATACCGAGGCCAGGATACGCAGTATTTT | CASSVYRGQDTQYF | TRBJ2-3 | NA | NA | TRBV9
TGTGCCAGCGGGGACTTCACAGATACGCAGTATTTT | CASGDFTDTQYF | TRBJ2-3 | many | NA | TRBV27
TGTGCCAGCAATGTCCGCGGGACTGAAGCTTTCTTT | CASNVRGTEAFF | TRBJ1-1 | many | NA | TRBV2
TGTGCCAGCACGGAGGACAGGGGTAACACCGGGGAGCTGTTTTTT | CASTEDRGNTGELFF | TRBJ2-2 | many | TRBD1 | TRBV12-3/TRBV12-4
TGTGCCACCATGGGATCCGGGACTAACAATGAGCAGTTCTTC | CATMGSGTNNEQFF | TRBJ2-1 | NA | TRBD2 | TRBV24-1